This T cell receptor (beta chain) appears in the sequencing data of a study of OX40 agonist ivuxolimab in advanced cancers. Study at large: Roughly two fifths of patients had received prior checkpoint inhibitor therapy. There were three patients with partial responses, one having hepatocellular carcinoma and two cutaneous melanoma. Study outcomes and limitations: Expanded clones were, on average, more numerous in CD8+ T cells than in CD4+.

Assay used: immunoSEQ multiplex PCR; TCRdb lists only in-frame clones, some missing. This sample has tens of thousands of clones; roughly 90% occur once, and the top ten carry approximately 7.2%. Regarding this clone: Its target is not known.

The CDR3 spans 16 residues. Per the germline V gene, CDR1 is MDHEN and CDR2 is SYDVKM. The V and J ends lost 5 bases and 11 bases respectively, with 25 bases between them. The specimen was CD4+ or CD8+ T cells sorted from blood, collected in a trial of the OX40 agonist ivuxolimab. The TCR sequence derives from an adult with an advanced solid tumor such as melanoma, head and neck, liver or kidney cancer. This chain connects TRBV28 to TRBJ2-4; D may be TRBD1 or TRBD2 (5 bases each). This CDR3 reads CASSPPSGTGRLVQYF. Here the CDR3 DNA reads TGTGCCAGCAGTCCCCCCTCCGGGACGGGGCGTTTGGTTCAGTACTTC. The whole variable domain, filled in from reference TRBV28 and TRBJ2-4, reads DVKVTQSSRYLVKRTGEKVFLECVQDMDHENMFWYRQDPGLGLRLIYFSYDVKMKEKGDIPEGYSVSREKKERFSLILESASTNQTSMYLCASSPPSGTGRLVQYFGAGTRLSVL.